This TCR beta chain emerged from a study of T cells in localized non-small cell lung cancer. Points from the study as a whole: Adjacent lung held a median 57 of the top 100 tumor clones.

The CDR3 runs to 15 residues. J gave up 1 base and V 2 bases, and 3 bases lay outside the gene matches. Germline loops: CDR1 SGHTA, CDR2 FQGTGA. This clone occurred a few times. Antigen specificity is unknown. The data were produced by immunoSEQ multiplex PCR, yet TCRdb's version contains in-frame clones alone and is incomplete. The table lists roughly 20,000 clones, less than 85% of them singletons. The receptor was isolated from a man aged 35 to 69 with stage I lung adenocarcinoma. The chain carries TRBV7-3 and TRBJ2-3; TRBD2 matches 7 bases. Sequenced material: peripheral blood, taken before any cancer treatment. CDR3 nucleotides: TGTGCCAGCAGCTTACGCGGGAGTGGCACAGATACGCAGTATTTT. It specifies CASSLRGSGTDTQYF. Drawing the rest from reference TRBV7-3 and TRBJ2-3, the complete variable domain is GAGVSQTPSNKVTEKGKYVELRCDPISGHTALYWYRQSLGQGPEFLIYFQGTGAADDSGLPNDRFFAVRPEGSVSTLKIQRTERGDSAVYLCASSLRGSGTDTQYFGPGTRLTVL.